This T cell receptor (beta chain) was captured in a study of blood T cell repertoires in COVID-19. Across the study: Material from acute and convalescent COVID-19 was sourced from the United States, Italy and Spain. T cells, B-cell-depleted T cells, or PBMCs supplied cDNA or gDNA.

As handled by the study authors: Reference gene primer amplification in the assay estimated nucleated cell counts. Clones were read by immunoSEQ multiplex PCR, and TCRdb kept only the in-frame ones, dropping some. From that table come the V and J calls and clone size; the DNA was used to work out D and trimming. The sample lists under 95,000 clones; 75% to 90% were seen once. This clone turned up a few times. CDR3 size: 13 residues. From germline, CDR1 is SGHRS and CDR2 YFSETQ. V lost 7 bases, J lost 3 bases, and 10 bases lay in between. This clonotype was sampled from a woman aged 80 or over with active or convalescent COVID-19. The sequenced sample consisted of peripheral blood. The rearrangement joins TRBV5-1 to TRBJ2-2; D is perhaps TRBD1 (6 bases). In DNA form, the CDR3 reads TGCGCCAGCTGGGGGACACACACCGGGGAGCTGTTTTTT. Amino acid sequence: CASWGTHTGELFF.